One sample yielded the 28 T cell receptor beta chains listed below, sequenced in a study of blood T cells in healthy people across ages. Then a second PCR, running about 6 to 12 cycles, was carried out with a sample-barcoded 5' primer and a J-beta primer mix. TCRdb fed the 5' RACE reads into MiXCR, producing one record per CDR3 protein. The sample lists around 1.7 million distinct CDR3 sequences; roughly 27% were seen once. Sequenced: blood. These TCRs come from a woman aged 25-40 years in good health.

The V gene is TRBV6-5, the J gene TRBJ1-5; TRBD1 might be the D (5 bases). The CDR3 is made up of 14 amino acids. Trimming removed 10 bases at V and 1 base at J, with 14 bases between. Germline V gene lookup returns CDR1 MNHEY and CDR2 SVGAGI. CDR3: CANLGGASNQPQHF. CDR3 bases: TGTGCCAACCTGGGGGGAGCGAGCAATCAGCCCCAGCATTTT.

The genes are TRBV20-1 and TRBJ2-3; TRBD2 aligns across 13 bases. CDR1 and CDR2 from the germline V gene are DFQATT and SNEGSKA (reference sequence). This CDR3 is 14 amino acids long. The V and J ends lost 4 bases and 8 bases, in that order; junction bases with no gene match: 6. The CDR3 bases are TGCAGTGCTATCCGACTAGCGGGAGGAGGTACGCAGTATTTT. Translated: CSAIRLAGGGTQYF.

CDR3 in amino acids: CAWSGGQYLNQPQHF. CDR3 coding DNA: TGTGCCTGGAGTGGGGGGCAATACTTAAATCAGCCCCAGCATTTT. The genes are TRBV30 and TRBJ1-5; TRBD1 is a possible D gene (6 bases). The germline V and J ends were trimmed by 1 base and 4 bases, with 14 bases remaining between them. Germline CDR1 and CDR2: GTSNPN and SVGIG (reference sequence). This CDR3 contains 15 residues.

The table lists this clonotype with a few counts. The chain is built from TRBV7-9 and TRBJ2-1, with a tentative D call TRBD1 (6 bases). The germline V and J ends were trimmed by 5 bases and 12 bases, with 20 bases remaining between them. CDR1 and CDR2 from the germline V gene are SEHNR and FQNEAQ (reference sequence). The length of the CDR3 is 14 residues. In DNA form, the CDR3 reads TGTGCCAGCAGCCGGTGGACCTCAGGGGATTTGCAGTTCTTC. Translating gives CASSRWTSGDLQFF.

This clonotype turned up a few times. The rearrangement joins TRBV9 to TRBJ2-3; the D gene could be TRBD1 or TRBD2 (5 bases each). CDR1 SGDLS and CDR2 YYNGEE come from the germline V gene. V shed 2 bases and J shed 6 bases, with 19 bases lying between them. The CDR3 contains 16 residues. CDR3 nucleotide sequence: TGTGCCAGCAGCGTGCAACCGGGACCCTCGGCGGATACGCAGTATTTT. Translating gives CASSVQPGPSADTQYF.

The chain has TRBV5-1 and TRBJ1-1; D is unclear. The CDR3 covers 13 residues. The V and J ends lost 5 bases and 1 base respectively, with 9 bases between them. From germline, CDR1 is SGHRS and CDR2 YFSETQ. The CDR3 region has the DNA TGCGCCAGCAGTAGTTCGGAGAACACTGAAGCTTTCTTT. Amino acids: CASSSSENTEAFF.

This chain uses TRBV12-3 or TRBV12-4 with TRBJ2-3, with D hard to call. V gave up 4 bases and J gave up 3 bases, with 14 bases separating them. CDR3 length: 15 residues. In DNA, the CDR3 is TGTGCCAGCAGTTCCCTAGGAGTGAGAACAGATACGCAGTATTTT. Protein product: CASSSLGVRTDTQYF.

V and J are TRBV2 and TRBJ2-1; 8 bases fit TRBD2. CDR3 length: 17 amino acids. Germline values: CDR1 SNHLY, CDR2 FYNNEI. V shed 2 bases and J 6 bases; nucleotides not matched to a gene: 12. The CDR3 here is CASSELGGSGAINEQFF. DNA for the CDR3: TGTGCCAGCAGTGAATTGGGCGGTAGCGGGGCCATCAATGAGCAGTTCTTC.

This clonotype was detected a few times. The chain links TRBV12-3 or TRBV12-4 to TRBJ2-3; 13 nucleotides align to TRBD2. CDR3 length: 16 amino acids. V was pared by 6 bases and J by 8 bases, with 11 bases of the junction left unmatched. CDR3 in DNA: TGTGCCAGCAGACACCTACTAGCGGGGGGGCACGGTACGCAGTATTTT. This codes for CASRHLLAGGHGTQYF.

This clonotype occurred once. The V call is TRBV20-1, the J call TRBJ1-2; D gene unclear. The germline V gene has CDR1 DFQATT and CDR2 SNEGSKA (reference sequence). The V gene lost 1 base and the J gene lost 8 bases, with 14 bases spanning the gap. CDR3 size: 13 residues. CDR3 nucleotides: TGCAGTGCTAGAGGCGGGGAGAGTGAGGGCTACACCTTC. Its protein is CSARGGESEGYTF.

The rearrangement joins TRBV7-9 to TRBJ1-1; tentatively, D is TRBD1 (6 bases). The germline gives CDR1 SEHNR, CDR2 FQNEAQ (reference sequence). V gave up 11 bases and J gave up 3 bases, with 16 bases separating them. The CDR3 covers 13 residues. DNA of the CDR3: TGTGCCTCCCAGGCAGGGGAGTACACTGAAGCTTTCTTT. Translating gives CASQAGEYTEAFF. The full variable domain, completed using reference TRBV7-9 and TRBJ1-1, is DTGVSQNPRHKITKRGQNVTFRCDPISEHNRLYWYRQTLGQGPEFLTYFQNEAQLEKSRLLSDRFSAERPKGSFSTLEIQRTEQGDSAMYLCASQAGEYTEAFFGQGTRLTVV.

The chain has TRBV25-1 and TRBJ1-5; unclear D gene. V lost 3 bases to trimming and J lost 4 bases, with 7 bases between them. The CDR3 spans 13 residues. CDR1 and CDR2 from the germline V gene are MGHDK and SYGVNS. CDR3 in amino acids: CASSDPQNQPQHF. CDR3 DNA sequence: TGTGCCAGCAGTGATCCACAGAATCAGCCCCAGCATTTT.

The V call is TRBV2, the J call TRBJ2-1; 10 nucleotides align to TRBD1. J lost 8 bases, V lost 6 bases, and 7 bases had no gene match. Per the germline V gene, CDR1 is SNHLY and CDR2 is FYNNEI. The CDR3 sequence is 14 residues long. The CDR3 reads CASRRDRGRDEQFF. CDR3 sequence (DNA): TGTGCCAGCAGAAGGGACAGGGGTCGAGATGAGCAGTTCTTC.

This clonotype showed up just a few times. This chain connects TRBV3-1 to TRBJ2-1; D is undetermined. This CDR3 spans 14 amino acids. The germline gives CDR1 LGHDT, CDR2 YNNKEL (reference sequence). V was cut by 2 bases and J by 8 bases, with 13 bases left in between. The CDR3 here is CASSQYRQDDEQFF. As DNA, the CDR3 is TGTGCCAGCAGCCAATACCGACAAGATGATGAGCAGTTCTTC.

As for this clonotype: One end of the junction is discordant with germline, which a read error may explain. This chain links TRBV5-1 with TRBJ2-5; 7 bases agree with TRBD1. The length of the CDR3 is 15 residues. Germline loops: CDR1 SGHRS, CDR2 YFSETQ. The CDR3 sequence is CASSLRPGGVETRYF. CDR3 nucleotides: TGCGCCAGCAGCCTGCGTCCAGGGGGAGTAGAGACCCGGTACTTC.

The chain recombines TRBV6-6 with TRBJ1-4; TRBD1 matches 7 bases. The CDR3 covers 14 residues. V gave up 7 bases and J gave up 5 bases; unmatched junction bases: 7. Germline V gene sequence: CDR1 MNHNY, CDR2 SVGAGI (reference sequence). The CDR3 bases are TGTGCCAGCAACTTTGGGACAGCGAATGAAAAACTGTTTTTT. Protein sequence: CASNFGTANEKLFF.

The chain is built from TRBV29-1 and TRBJ2-3; 8 bases match TRBD1. CDR3 length: 14 residues. Germline trimming cut 4 bases from V and 5 bases from J; bases unmatched to any gene: 8. From germline, CDR1 is SQVTM and CDR2 ANQGSEA. The CDR3 bases are TGCAGCGTTGCTGTTGGACAGGGCGTAGATACGCAGTATTTT. It yields the protein CSVAVGQGVDTQYF.

This clonotype occurred many times. This chain connects TRBV29-1 to TRBJ1-6; TRBD1 is a possible D gene (6 bases). V lost 5 bases and J 6 bases, leaving 11 bases between the germline ends. The CDR3 spans 13 residues. CDR1 and CDR2 (germline): SQVTM, ANQGSEA. For the CDR3, the DNA is TGCAGCGTTAAACAGGGTACTAATTCACCCCTCCACTTT. This codes for CSVKQGTNSPLHF.

The rearrangement links TRBV7-9 to TRBJ2-1; 8 nucleotides agree with TRBD1. The CDR3 length is 13 residues. CDR1 is SEHNR and CDR2 is FQNEAQ in the germline V gene (reference sequence). Trimming cost V 5 bases and J 8 bases; bases outside gene matches: 5. CDR3 protein: CASSQKTGDEQFF. In DNA, the CDR3 is TGTGCCAGCAGCCAGAAGACAGGGGATGAGCAGTTCTTC.

V usage is TRBV18 and J usage is TRBJ2-1; D is uncertain. The CDR3 length is 14 residues. The germline gives CDR1 KGHSH, CDR2 LQKENI. V dropped 6 bases and J dropped 5 bases, with 14 bases sitting between them. CDR3 residues: CASSLQSRDNEQFF. CDR3 DNA sequence: TGTGCCAGCTCTCTGCAGAGTCGGGACAATGAGCAGTTCTTC.

The rearrangement uses TRBV5-6 and TRBJ2-1, with 9 bases identical to TRBD2. V shed 4 bases and J 4 bases; nucleotides not matched to a gene: 9. Germline lookup yields CDR1 SGHDT and CDR2 YYEEEE. This CDR3 has 16 residues. In DNA, the CDR3 is TGTGCCAGCAGCAAAATAGGTAGCGGGAGTTACAATGAGCAGTTCTTC. Protein sequence: CASSKIGSGSYNEQFF. Supplemented by reference TRBV5-6 and TRBJ2-1, the full variable domain reads DAGVTQSPTHLIKTRGQQVTLRCSPKSGHDTVSWYQQALGQGPQFIFQYYEEEERQRGNFPDRFSGHQFPNYSSELNVNALLLGDSALYLCASSKIGSGSYNEQFFGPGTRLTVL.

This sequence joins TRBV6-2 or TRBV6-3 and TRBJ2-3; TRBD2 agrees at 13 bases. V shed 2 bases, J shed 7 bases, and the junction held 9 bases outside the gene matches. The CDR3 is made up of 17 amino acids. Germline V gene data show CDR1 as MNHEY and CDR2 as SVGEGT. The DNA for the CDR3 is TGTGCCAGCAGTTACACTAGCGGGGGGGCCGCTCCCCATACGCAGTATTTT. Translating gives CASSYTSGGAAPHTQYF.

Many counts were recorded for this clonotype. V and J are TRBV27 and TRBJ2-3; unclear D gene. Germline CDR1 is MNHEY and CDR2 is SMNVEV (reference sequence). Trimming shortened V by 2 bases and J by 0 bases, and 3 bases separated the two germline ends. There are 13 residues in the CDR3. The CDR3, as DNA: TGTGCCAGCAGTTTAAGTAGCACAGATACGCAGTATTTT. It translates to CASSLSSTDTQYF.

This clonotype has a single count. The chain combines TRBV5-1 with TRBJ1-2; D is ambiguous. The CDR3 contains 13 residues. V gave up 0 bases and J gave up 11 bases, with 14 bases separating them. The germline gives CDR1 SGHRS, CDR2 YFSETQ. The CDR3 spells CASSLEARSSYTF. In DNA, the CDR3 is TGCGCCAGCAGCTTGGAGGCTCGGAGCAGTTACACCTTC.

In its sample, this clonotype was seen many times. The rearrangement joins TRBV27 to TRBJ2-1; 7 bases fit TRBD2. Germline V gives CDR1 MNHEY, CDR2 SMNVEV (reference sequence). Germline trimming cut 6 bases from V and 13 bases from J; bases unmatched to any gene: 12. The CDR3 is 13 residues long. The chain's CDR3 is CASRSEAGMSQFF. As DNA, the CDR3 is TGTGCCAGCAGATCTGAAGCGGGGATGTCCCAGTTCTTC.

The CDR3 DNA reads TGTGCCAGCAGCCTTAGCGGGAGGCCCGACAATGAGCAGTTCTTC. It translates to CASSLSGRPDNEQFF. This chain links TRBV12-3 or TRBV12-4 with TRBJ2-1; TRBD2 agrees at 10 bases. The V gene end was trimmed by 6 bases and the J gene end by 5 bases; junction bases not matched to a gene: 7. CDR3 size: 15 residues.

This clonotype was observed a few times. V is TRBV7-8 and J is TRBJ2-1; the match to TRBD2 covers 7 bases. V lost 2 bases, J lost 5 bases, and 9 bases stayed unmatched. Germline CDR1 and CDR2: SGHVS and FQNEAQ. The CDR3 has 16 amino acids. The CDR3 here is CASSLPGGSTNNEQFF. DNA of the CDR3: TGTGCCAGCAGCTTACCGGGCGGGAGTACAAACAATGAGCAGTTCTTC.

Worth noting for this clonotype: This could be a read error, since a much larger clone is one nucleotide away. This sequence joins TRBV5-4 and TRBJ2-1; 9 bases line up with TRBD1. The CDR3 totals 14 residues. Germline CDR1 reads SGHNT; CDR2 reads YYREEE (reference sequence). V lost 5 bases to trimming and J lost 8 bases; unmatched junction nucleotides: 8. The CDR3 DNA sequence: TGTGCCAGCAGTCGAAACAGGGGGCGGGATGAGCAGTTCTTC. Residues: CASSRNRGRDEQFF.